Below are 25 T cell receptor beta chains sequenced from a single sample in a study of T cell responses to AZD1222 COVID-19 vaccine (dated by TCRdb to about 2021). The label giving this sample's time point can be read as: baseline before first vaccination. Library generation was performed with the immunoSEQ multiplex PCR assay. In its TCRdb copy, this immuneACCESS table keeps in-frame sequences only and misses some clones. Where compared with another copy, unresolved V genes explain less than half of these, and the others have no known cause. The table for this sample lists about 160,000 clones; around 94% of them were counted only once. Over 0.8% of the sample is taken by the ten largest. The sample was peripheral blood, taken on day 0 of AZD1222 vaccination. The receptors originated from an adult in good health.

In its sample, this clone was seen once. The sample has other DNA sequences that encode this CDR3 too. The rearrangement joins TRBV29-1 to TRBJ1-1; a weak D match, TRBD1 (6 bases). This CDR3 spans 13 amino acids. V was trimmed by 6 bases and J by 0 bases, leaving 11 bases between them. Germline loops: CDR1 SQVTM, CDR2 ANQGSEA. CDR3 nucleotide sequence: TGCAGCGTAGGGGGACGGTTGAACACTGAAGCTTTCTTT. This sequence encodes CSVGGRLNTEAFF.

The rearrangement links TRBV5-1 to TRBJ2-3; D gene unclear. The CDR3 length is 13 residues. CDR1 and CDR2 from the germline V gene are SGHRS and YFSETQ. The ends were cut back, 4 bases at V and 2 bases at J, with 8 bases in the middle. CDR3 DNA sequence: TGCGCCAGCAGCGACCAGATCACAGATACGCAGTATTTT. As protein: CASSDQITDTQYF.

V and J are TRBV7-9 and TRBJ1-6, with D unclear. The germline V gene encodes CDR1 SEHNR and CDR2 FQNEAQ (reference sequence). V was pared by 1 base and J by 10 bases, with 17 bases between. This CDR3 is 16 amino acids long. The DNA for the CDR3 is TGTGCCAGCAGCTTAGGCCGGAGGGAGGAGTTGTCACCCCTCCACTTT. It translates to CASSLGRREELSPLHF.

The genes are TRBV5-1 and TRBJ1-1; 7 bases match TRBD1. This CDR3 is 15 amino acids long. J gave up 0 bases and V 4 bases, and 6 bases lay outside the gene matches. Per germline, CDR1 SGHRS and CDR2 YFSETQ. In nucleotides, the CDR3 is TGCGCCAGCAGCGCCCGGGACAGCATGAACACTGAAGCTTTCTTT. Its protein product is CASSARDSMNTEAFF. Filled out from reference TRBV5-1 and TRBJ1-1, the complete variable domain reads KAGVTQTPRYLIKTRGQQVTLSCSPISGHRSVSWYQQTPGQGLQFLFEYFSETQRNKGNFPGRFSGRQFSNSRSEMNVSTLELGDSALYLCASSARDSMNTEAFFGQGTRLTVV.

The table lists this clone with a count of one. The chain joins TRBV12-3 or TRBV12-4 to TRBJ1-2; D gene ambiguous. The CDR3 is 11 amino acids. With 6 bases removed from V and 6 bases from J, the gap between germline ends came to 8 bases. CDR3 region: CASSHIDGYTF. DNA for the CDR3: TGTGCCAGCAGCCATATCGATGGCTACACCTTC.

The J gene is TRBJ1-5, the V gene TRBV4-1, with D maybe TRBD1 (5 bases). V lost 4 bases and J lost 7, with 11 bases in between. Germline V gene lookup returns CDR1 MGHRA and CDR2 YSYEKL. The CDR3 has 13 residues. The CDR3 reads CASSPGHKQPQHF. The CDR3 DNA sequence: TGCGCCAGCAGCCCCGGACATAAACAGCCCCAGCATTTT.

This sequence joins TRBV9 and TRBJ1-1; no reliable D call. The length of the CDR3 is 14 residues. V gave up 2 bases and J gave up 0 bases, with 8 bases separating them. Germline V gene lookup returns CDR1 SGDLS and CDR2 YYNGEE. Here the CDR3 reads CASSVLAMNTEAFF. CDR3 coding DNA: TGTGCCAGCAGCGTCCTAGCTATGAACACTGAAGCTTTCTTT.

Concerning this clone: In the same sample, other DNA sequences code for this CDR3. This chain uses TRBV5-1 with TRBJ2-3; D ambiguous. The V end lost 0 bases, the J end lost 1 base, and 3 bases lay between the germline ends. This CDR3 spans 13 amino acids. Germline CDR1 reads SGHRS; CDR2 reads YFSETQ. CDR3 in DNA: TGCGCCAGCAGCTTGGGTGGCACAGATACGCAGTATTTT. Its translation is CASSLGGTDTQYF.

A remark on this clone: Additional DNA sequences in this sample encode the identical CDR3. The chain recombines TRBV28 with TRBJ1-6, with TRBD1 matching 7 bases. The CDR3 is made up of 14 amino acids. V lost 6 bases and J lost 1; bases outside the gene matches: 0. The germline gives CDR1 MDHEN, CDR2 SYDVKM. CDR3 in amino acids: CASRQGSYNSPLHF. DNA of the CDR3: TGTGCCAGCAGACAGGGGTCCTATAATTCACCCCTCCACTTT.

The chain couples TRBV7-9 to TRBJ2-1; weak D call: TRBD2 (6 bases). CDR1 is SEHNR and CDR2 is FQNEAQ in the germline V gene (reference sequence). The CDR3 length is 15 residues. V lost 2 bases, J lost 4 bases, and 12 bases lay in between. The CDR3 loop is CASSLISGDYNEQFF. The CDR3 region has the DNA TGTGCCAGCAGCTTAATTAGCGGAGATTACAATGAGCAGTTCTTC.

V usage is TRBV29-1 and J usage is TRBJ2-7; either TRBD1 or TRBD2 may supply D (5 bases each). The CDR3 spans 16 residues. Germline assignment: CDR1 SQVTM and CDR2 ANQGSEA. Trimming took 7 bases from V and 2 from J, leaving 24 bases between them. In DNA form, the CDR3 reads TGCAGCGCCGTCATGGATCCAAAAAGGGGACCCTACGAGCAGTACTTC. Translation gives CSAVMDPKRGPYEQYF.

CDR3 sequence reads: CASSLLLTGPYEQFF. The CDR3, as DNA: TGTGCCAGCAGCTTGCTCCTCACTGGTCCCTATGAGCAGTTCTTC. The chain joins TRBV7-9 to TRBJ2-1; the D is unclear. The CDR3 sequence is 15 residues long. Trimming removed 3 bases from V and 8 bases from J, with 17 bases in between. Germline loops: CDR1 SEHNR, CDR2 FQNEAQ (reference sequence).

The CDR3 spells CASSSGPPTPYEQYF. The DNA for the CDR3 is TGTGCCAGCAGCTCCGGGCCGCCGACGCCCTACGAGCAGTACTTC. V and J are TRBV13 and TRBJ2-7; D is unclear. Per germline, CDR1 PRHDT and CDR2 FYEKMQ (reference sequence). Trimming removed 4 bases at V and 2 bases at J, with 15 bases between. The CDR3 is 15 amino acids.

The chain employs TRBV25-1 and TRBJ1-1, with D possibly TRBD1 on 5 matching bases. V was pared by 2 bases and J by 1 base, with 14 bases between. CDR3 length: 16 amino acids. The germline V gene has CDR1 MGHDK and CDR2 SYGVNS. DNA for the CDR3: TGTGCCAGCAGTGAACCCTGGGGCGGACCGAACACTGAAGCTTTCTTT. Translation: CASSEPWGGPNTEAFF.

This chain links TRBV11-2 with TRBJ2-5; D assignment may be TRBD1 or TRBD2 (5 bases each). In germline, CDR1 is SGHAT, CDR2 FQNNGV. Trimming took 4 bases from V and 5 from J, leaving 11 bases between them. The CDR3 sequence is 13 residues long. CDR3 in amino acids: CASSSGRMETQYF. The DNA of the CDR3 is TGTGCCAGCAGCTCGGGGCGGATGGAGACCCAGTACTTC.

V is TRBV27 and J is TRBJ2-7; the D call may be TRBD1 or TRBD2 (5 bases each). Germline V gene sequence: CDR1 MNHEY, CDR2 SMNVEV (reference sequence). The CDR3 is 14 residues long. Trimming removed 5 bases from V and 4 bases from J, with 15 bases in between. In DNA, the CDR3 is TGTGCCAGCAGTCTGAGAGGGGCCCTTTACGAGCAGTACTTC. Residues: CASSLRGALYEQYF.

The genes are TRBV5-1 and TRBJ2-5, with 10 bases identical to TRBD2. Trimming removed 0 bases from V and 1 base from J; junction bases left unmatched: 3. This CDR3 is 16 amino acids long. Germline-derived CDR1 and CDR2 are SGHRS and YFSETQ. The CDR3 DNA reads TGCGCCAGCAGCTTGGTAGCGGGGGGAATCCAAGAGACCCAGTACTTC. It codes for CASSLVAGGIQETQYF.

The chain links TRBV6-1 to TRBJ2-5; the D is unclear. CDR1 MNHNS and CDR2 SASEGT come from the germline V gene. Trimming took off 2 bases at V and 3 bases at J, with 10 bases between the two ends. This CDR3 comprises 14 residues. CDR3 DNA sequence: TGTGCCAGCAGTGAATTCTGGGCAGAAGAGACCCAGTACTTC. Residues: CASSEFWAEETQYF.

V gene TRBV28 combines with J gene TRBJ1-3; 8 nucleotides align to TRBD1. Per the germline V gene, CDR1 is MDHEN and CDR2 is SYDVKM. V shed 5 bases, J shed 1 base, and the junction held 1 base outside the gene matches. The CDR3 has 14 residues. CDR3: CASSGQGSGNTIYF. CDR3 nucleotide sequence: TGTGCCAGCAGTGGACAGGGATCTGGAAACACCATATATTTT.

The rearrangement uses TRBV11-3 and TRBJ2-3; 8 bases align to TRBD2. The V and J ends lost 1 base and 2 bases, in that order; junction bases with no gene match: 5. The germline V gene has CDR1 SGHNT and CDR2 YENEEA. This CDR3 is built from 16 residues. This CDR3 reads CASSLGRGGPTDTQYF. DNA for the CDR3: TGTGCCAGCAGCTTAGGGCGCGGGGGGCCCACAGATACGCAGTATTTT.

This chain connects TRBV7-3 to TRBJ2-5, with no clear D. CDR3 length: 13 residues. In germline, CDR1 is SGHTA, CDR2 FQGTGA. V was cut by 0 bases and J by 5 bases, with 7 bases left in between. As DNA, the CDR3 is TGTGCCAGCAGCTTAACGGTTGGTGAGACCCAGTACTTC. Translating gives CASSLTVGETQYF.

This chain connects TRBV11-2 to TRBJ1-2, with unresolved D. Trimming took 0 bases from V and 7 from J, leaving 6 bases between them. This CDR3 is 12 amino acids long. Germline CDR1 SGHAT, CDR2 FQNNGV. The CDR3 sequence: CASSLDGSGYTF. The CDR3 nucleotides are TGTGCCAGCAGCTTAGACGGAAGTGGCTACACCTTC.

The chain combines TRBV29-1 with TRBJ1-1, with 7 positions matching TRBD1. CDR1 is SQVTM and CDR2 is ANQGSEA in the germline V gene. The CDR3 extends over 13 amino acids. Unmatched junction bases numbered 4, after V lost 6 bases and J lost 0 bases. CDR3 residues: CSVLGQMNTEAFF. The CDR3 DNA reads TGCAGCGTGTTGGGACAGATGAACACTGAAGCTTTCTTT.

The chain links TRBV5-6 to TRBJ1-6; D unclear. V was pared by 3 bases and J by 9 bases, with 10 bases between. CDR1 SGHDT and CDR2 YYEEEE come from the germline V gene. CDR3 length: 13 amino acids. The CDR3: CASSWSERSPLHF. CDR3 coding DNA: TGTGCCAGCAGCTGGAGTGAACGTTCACCCCTCCACTTT.

This rearrangement joins TRBV6-5 to TRBJ2-5; 8 bases fit TRBD2. This CDR3 is 15 amino acids long. Losses at the gene ends were 1 base for V and 5 bases for J; bases not matched to a gene: 6. The germline gives CDR1 MNHEY, CDR2 SVGAGI. CDR3 in amino acids: CASSYFRGGRETQYF. The CDR3 DNA reads as TGTGCCAGCAGTTACTTCCGGGGGGGCCGGGAGACCCAGTACTTC.